This T cell receptor beta chain was identified during a study of OX40 agonist ivuxolimab in advanced cancers. Study information: Ivuxolimab is an agonistic anti-OX40 (CD134) antibody, and patients were treated with it.

Of note for this clone: As yet, its antigen is unknown.

Exclusion applied to patients with autoimmune disease history or systemic immunosuppression. Measured with immunoSEQ multiplex PCR; TCRdb has only the in-frame clones, and not every one. The sample records about 73,000 clones, just under 90% being singletons. Trimming removed 1 base at V and 4 bases at J, with 7 bases between. CDR1 and CDR2 from the germline V gene are MGHRA and YSYEKL. This CDR3 has 13 amino acids. Study observations and caveats: Among the lowest levels of clonal expansion were found in partial responders at 0.1-3.0 mg/kg.

The rearrangement links TRBV4-1 to TRBJ1-2; the D gene is possibly TRBD1 (5 bases). This specimen was CD4+ or CD8+ T cells sorted from blood, taken in a trial of the OX40 agonist ivuxolimab. This clonotype originated in an adult with an advanced solid tumor such as melanoma, head and neck, liver or kidney cancer. CDR3 DNA sequence: TGCGCCAGCAGCCAAGGAGGGGTCTATGGCTACACCTTC. It is translated as CASSQGGVYGYTF.